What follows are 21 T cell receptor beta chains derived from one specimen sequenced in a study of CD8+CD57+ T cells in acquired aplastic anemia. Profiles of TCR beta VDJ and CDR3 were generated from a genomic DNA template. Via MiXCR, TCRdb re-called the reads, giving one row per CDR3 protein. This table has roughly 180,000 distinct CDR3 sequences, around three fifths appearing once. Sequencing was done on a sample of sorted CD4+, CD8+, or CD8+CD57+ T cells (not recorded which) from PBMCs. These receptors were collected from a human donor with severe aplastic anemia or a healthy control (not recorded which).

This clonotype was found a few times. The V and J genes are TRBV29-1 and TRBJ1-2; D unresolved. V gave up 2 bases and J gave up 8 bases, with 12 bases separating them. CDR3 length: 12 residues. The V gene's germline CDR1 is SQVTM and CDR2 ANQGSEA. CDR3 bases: TGCAGCGTTGAATCCCCCGGGTGGGGCTACACCTTC. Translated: CSVESPGWGYTF.

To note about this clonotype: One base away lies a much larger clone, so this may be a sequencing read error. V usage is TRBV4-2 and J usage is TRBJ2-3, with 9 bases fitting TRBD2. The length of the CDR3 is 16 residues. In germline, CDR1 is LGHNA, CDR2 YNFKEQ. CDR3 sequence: CASSQAGLAVENTQFF. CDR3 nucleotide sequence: TGTGCCAGCAGCCAAGCGGGACTAGCAGTCGAAAATACGCAGTTTTTT.

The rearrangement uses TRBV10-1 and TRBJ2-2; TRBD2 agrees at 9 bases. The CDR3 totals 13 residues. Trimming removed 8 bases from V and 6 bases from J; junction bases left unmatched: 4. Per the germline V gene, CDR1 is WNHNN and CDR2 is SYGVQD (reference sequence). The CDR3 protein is CASSRTSAGELFF. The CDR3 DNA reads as TGCGCCAGCTCTCGGACTAGCGCCGGGGAGCTGTTTTTT.

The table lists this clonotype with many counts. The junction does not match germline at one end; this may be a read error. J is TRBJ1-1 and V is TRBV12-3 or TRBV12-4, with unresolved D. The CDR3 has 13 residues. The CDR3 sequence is CASSLVGDTEAFF. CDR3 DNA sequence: TGTGCCAGCAGCTTAGTGGGTGACACTGAAGCTTTCTTT.

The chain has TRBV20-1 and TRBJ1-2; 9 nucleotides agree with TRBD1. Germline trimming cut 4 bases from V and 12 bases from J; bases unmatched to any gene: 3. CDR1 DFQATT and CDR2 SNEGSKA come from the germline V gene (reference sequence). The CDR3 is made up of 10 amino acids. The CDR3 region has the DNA TGCAGTGCTATAGACAGGGGGAACACCTTC. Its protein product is CSAIDRGNTF.

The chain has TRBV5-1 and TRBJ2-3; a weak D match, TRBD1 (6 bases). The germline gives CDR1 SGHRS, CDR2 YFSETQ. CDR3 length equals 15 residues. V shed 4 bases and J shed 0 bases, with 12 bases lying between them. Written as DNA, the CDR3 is TGCGCCAGCAGCGACGGGACACCTAGCACAGATACGCAGTATTTT. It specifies CASSDGTPSTDTQYF.

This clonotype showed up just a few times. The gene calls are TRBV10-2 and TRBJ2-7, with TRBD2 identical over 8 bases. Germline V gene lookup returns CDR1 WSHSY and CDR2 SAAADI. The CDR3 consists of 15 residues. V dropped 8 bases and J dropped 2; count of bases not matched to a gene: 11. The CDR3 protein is CASEGPGRGAYEQYF. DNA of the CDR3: TGCGCCAGCGAAGGACCTGGGCGGGGGGCCTACGAGCAGTACTTC.

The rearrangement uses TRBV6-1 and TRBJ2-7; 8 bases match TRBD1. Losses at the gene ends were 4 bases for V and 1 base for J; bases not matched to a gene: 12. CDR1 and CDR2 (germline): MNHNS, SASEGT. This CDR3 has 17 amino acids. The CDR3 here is CASSGKIRDRPSYEQYF. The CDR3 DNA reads TGTGCCAGCAGTGGTAAAATCCGGGACAGGCCTTCCTACGAGCAGTACTTC.

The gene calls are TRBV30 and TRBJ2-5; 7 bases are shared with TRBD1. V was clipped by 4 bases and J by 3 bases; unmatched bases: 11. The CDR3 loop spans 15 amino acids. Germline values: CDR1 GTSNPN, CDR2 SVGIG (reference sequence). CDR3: CAWKGRQGLEETQYF. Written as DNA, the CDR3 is TGTGCCTGGAAGGGGAGACAGGGTTTGGAAGAGACCCAGTACTTC. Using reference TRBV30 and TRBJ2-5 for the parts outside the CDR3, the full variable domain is SQTIHQWPATLVQPVGSPLSLECTVEGTSNPNLYWYRQAAGRGLQLLFYSVGIGQISSEVPQNLSASRPQDRQFILSSKKLLLSDSGFYLCAWKGRQGLEETQYFGPGTRLLVL.

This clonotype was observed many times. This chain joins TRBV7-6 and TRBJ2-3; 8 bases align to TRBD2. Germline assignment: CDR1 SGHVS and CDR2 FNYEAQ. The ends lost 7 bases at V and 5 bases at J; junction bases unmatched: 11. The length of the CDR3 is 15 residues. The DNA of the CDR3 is TGTGCCAGCACCCTCGGGGGGGGGGCAGGAGATACGCAGTATTTT. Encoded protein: CASTLGGGAGDTQYF. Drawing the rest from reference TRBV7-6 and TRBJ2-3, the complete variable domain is GAGVSQSPRYKVTKRGQDVALRCDPISGHVSLYWYRQALGQGPEFLTYFNYEAQQDKSGLPNDRFSAERPEGSISTLTIQRTEQRDSAMYRCASTLGGGAGDTQYFGPGTRLTVL.

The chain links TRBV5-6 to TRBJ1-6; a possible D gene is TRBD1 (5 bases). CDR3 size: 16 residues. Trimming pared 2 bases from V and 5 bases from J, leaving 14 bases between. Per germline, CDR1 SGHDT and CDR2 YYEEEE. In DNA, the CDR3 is TGTGCCAGCAGCTTCGGGGGTGGGACGGATAATTCACCCCTCCACTTT. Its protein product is CASSFGGGTDNSPLHF. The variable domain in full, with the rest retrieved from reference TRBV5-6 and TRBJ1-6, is DAGVTQSPTHLIKTRGQQVTLRCSPKSGHDTVSWYQQALGQGPQFIFQYYEEEERQRGNFPDRFSGHQFPNYSSELNVNALLLGDSALYLCASSFGGGTDNSPLHFGNGTRLTVT.

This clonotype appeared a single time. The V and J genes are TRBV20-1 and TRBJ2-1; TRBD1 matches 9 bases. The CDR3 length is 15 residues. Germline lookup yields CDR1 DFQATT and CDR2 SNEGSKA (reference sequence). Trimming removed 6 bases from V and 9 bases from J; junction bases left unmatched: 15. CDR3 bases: TGCAGTGCCGAAACCGGGACAGGGATAATTGGTGAGCAGTTCTTC. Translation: CSAETGTGIIGEQFF.

CDR3 nucleotides: TGTGCCAGCAGCCAGAACAGACTCTACGAGCAGTACTTC. Its protein product is CASSQNRLYEQYF. The rearrangement joins TRBV7-8 to TRBJ2-7; D is unclear. The CDR3 is made up of 13 amino acids. With 5 bases removed from V and 3 bases from J, the gap between germline ends came to 11 bases. CDR1 and CDR2 (germline): SGHVS, FQNEAQ.

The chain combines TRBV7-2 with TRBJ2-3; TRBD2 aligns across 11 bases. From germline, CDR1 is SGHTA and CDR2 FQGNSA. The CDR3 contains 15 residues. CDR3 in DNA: TGTGCGGGGACGACTAGCGGGATTATCACAGATACGCAGTATTTT. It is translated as CAGTTSGIITDTQYF.

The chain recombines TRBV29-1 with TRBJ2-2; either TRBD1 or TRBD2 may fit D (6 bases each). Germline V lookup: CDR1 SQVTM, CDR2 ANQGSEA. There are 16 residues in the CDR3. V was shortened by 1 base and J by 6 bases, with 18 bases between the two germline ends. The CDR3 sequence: CSVEGGDGTRAGELFF. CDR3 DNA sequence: TGCAGCGTTGAAGGGGGGGATGGGACAAGGGCCGGGGAGCTGTTTTTT.

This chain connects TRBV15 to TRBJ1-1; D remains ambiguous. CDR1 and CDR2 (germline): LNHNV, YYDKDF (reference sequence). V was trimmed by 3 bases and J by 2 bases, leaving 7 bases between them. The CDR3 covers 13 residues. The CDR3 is CATSSGFNTEAFF. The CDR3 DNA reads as TGTGCCACCAGCAGCGGATTTAACACTGAAGCTTTCTTT.

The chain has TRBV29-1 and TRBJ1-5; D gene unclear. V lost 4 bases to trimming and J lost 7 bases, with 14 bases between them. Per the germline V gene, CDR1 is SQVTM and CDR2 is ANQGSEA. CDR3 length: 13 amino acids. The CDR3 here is CSVVLGGGQPQHF. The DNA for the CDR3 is TGCAGCGTTGTATTAGGAGGAGGACAGCCCCAGCATTTT.

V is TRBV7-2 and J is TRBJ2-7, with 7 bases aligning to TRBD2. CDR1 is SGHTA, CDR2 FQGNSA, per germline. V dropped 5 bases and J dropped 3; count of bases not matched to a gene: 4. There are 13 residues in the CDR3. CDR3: CASSGGRNYEQYF. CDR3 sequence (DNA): TGTGCCAGCAGCGGCGGGAGAAACTACGAGCAGTACTTC. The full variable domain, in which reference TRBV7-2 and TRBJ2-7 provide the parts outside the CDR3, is GAGVSQSPSNKVTEKGKDVELRCDPISGHTALYWYRQSLGQGLEFLIYFQGNSAPDKSGLPSDRFSAERTGGSVSTLTIQRTQQEDSAVYLCASSGGRNYEQYFGPGTRLTVT.

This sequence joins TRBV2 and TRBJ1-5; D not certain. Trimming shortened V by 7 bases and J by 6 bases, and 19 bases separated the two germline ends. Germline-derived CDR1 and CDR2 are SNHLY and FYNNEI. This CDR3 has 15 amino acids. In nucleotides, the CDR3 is TGTGCCAGCACCATGGGCCTGGCAGAGGGTCAGCCCCAGCATTTT. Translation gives CASTMGLAEGQPQHF. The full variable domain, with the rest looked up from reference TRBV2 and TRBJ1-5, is EPEVTQTPSHQVTQMGQEVILRCVPISNHLYFYWYRQILGQKVEFLVSFYNNEISEKSEIFDDQFSVERPDGSNFTLKIRSTKLEDSAMYFCASTMGLAEGQPQHFGDGTRLSIL.

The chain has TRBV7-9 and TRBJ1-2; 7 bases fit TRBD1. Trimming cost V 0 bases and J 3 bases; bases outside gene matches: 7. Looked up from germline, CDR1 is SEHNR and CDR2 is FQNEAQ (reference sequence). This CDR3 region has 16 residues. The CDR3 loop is CASSLALTGDHYGYTF. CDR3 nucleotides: TGTGCCAGCAGCTTAGCCCTCACAGGGGATCACTATGGCTACACCTTC. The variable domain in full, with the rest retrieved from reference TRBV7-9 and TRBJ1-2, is DTGVSQNPRHKITKRGQNVTFRCDPISEHNRLYWYRQTLGQGPEFLTYFQNEAQLEKSRLLSDRFSAERPKGSFSTLEIQRTEQGDSAMYLCASSLALTGDHYGYTFGSGTRLTVV.

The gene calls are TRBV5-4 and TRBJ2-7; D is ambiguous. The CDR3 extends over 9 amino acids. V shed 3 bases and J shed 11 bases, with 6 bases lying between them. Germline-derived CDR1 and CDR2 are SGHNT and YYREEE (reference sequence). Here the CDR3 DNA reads TGTGCCAGCAGCTCGCCCAAGTACTTC. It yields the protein CASSSPKYF. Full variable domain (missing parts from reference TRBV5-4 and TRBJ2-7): ETGVTQSPTHLIKTRGQQVTLRCSSQSGHNTVSWYQQALGQGPQFIFQYYREEENGRGNFPPRFSGLQFPNYSSELNVNALELDDSALYLCASSSPKYFGPGTRLTVT.